The 27 T cell receptor beta chains below come from one sample, sequenced in a study of T cells expressing NK-cell markers. TCRdb re-called the 5' RACE reads and gives one entry per CDR3 protein, without DNA. The table for this sample gives 350,000 to 500,000 distinct CDR3 sequences. The sequencing sample was made of blood T cells: a sorted CD56 or NKG2C T cell subset, CD4+ or CD8+ T cells, or bulk PBMC T cells (not recorded which). The source is a woman aged 18-70 years in good health.

The V gene is TRBV11-1, the J gene TRBJ2-7; the TRBD2 assignment by TCRdb is unverifiable without DNA. The CDR3 has 14 amino acids. The V gene's germline CDR1 is SGHAT and CDR2 FQDESV (reference sequence). CDR3 sequence reads: CASTSLAGAGEQYF.

This CDR3 reads CASSLRAEETQYF. The chain has TRBV27 and TRBJ2-5; with no DNA, the TCRdb D assignment of TRBD2 cannot be verified. The CDR3 length is 13 residues. From germline, CDR1 is MNHEY and CDR2 SMNVEV (reference sequence).

The rearrangement links TRBV4-1 to TRBJ2-1. Germline CDR1 is MGHRA and CDR2 is YSYEKL. The CDR3 is 13 amino acids. The CDR3 here is CASSPILRNEQFF.

The rearrangement joins TRBV5-6 to TRBJ2-2. Per germline, CDR1 SGHDT and CDR2 YYEEEE. This CDR3 contains 16 residues. The CDR3 loop is CASRDMALGNTGELFF.

The chain uses TRBV28 and TRBJ2-1; TCRdb selects TRBD2, and the lack of DNA leaves this call unchecked. CDR3 size: 20 residues. Germline CDR1 is MDHEN and CDR2 is SYDVKM. The CDR3 reads CASSFNPGTSGSGLYNEQFF.

The chain joins TRBV12-3 or TRBV12-4 to TRBJ2-3; checking the TCRdb D call of TRBD1 is not possible without DNA. There are 18 residues in the CDR3. CDR3 residues: CASSLALGTGGWTDTQYF.

The chain couples TRBV5-5 to TRBJ2-2; absent DNA, TCRdb's TRBD2 call cannot be checked. Per the germline V gene, CDR1 is SGHKS and CDR2 is YYEKEE (reference sequence). This CDR3 comprises 16 residues. This CDR3 reads CASSSQRGGNTGELFF.

This chain joins TRBV20-1 and TRBJ2-1. The CDR3 runs to 14 residues. Germline loops: CDR1 DFQATT, CDR2 SNEGSKA (reference sequence). CDR3 loop: CSARQAMPYNEQFF.

The V gene is TRBV6-1, the J gene TRBJ1-6; TCRdb picks TRBD1, but there is no DNA to check that call. The CDR3 has 14 residues. From germline, CDR1 is MNHNS and CDR2 SASEGT. CDR3 region: CASSPPGAYSPLHF.

The rearrangement joins TRBV12-3 or TRBV12-4 to TRBJ1-5; TCRdb names TRBD1, which stays unverified in the absence of DNA. This CDR3 has 16 amino acids. The CDR3 loop reads CASSHYSDRKDQPQHF.

This sequence joins TRBV7-2 and TRBJ2-5; TCRdb returns TRBD1, unconfirmable since there is no DNA. Germline loops: CDR1 SGHTA, CDR2 FQGNSA. The CDR3 is 13 residues long. The CDR3 is CASSVQGQETQYF.

The chain combines TRBV9 with TRBJ2-1. The CDR3 loop spans 13 amino acids. The V gene's germline CDR1 is SGDLS and CDR2 YYNGEE. This CDR3 reads CASTVGDVEEQFF. Full variable domain (rest looked up from reference TRBV9 and TRBJ2-1): DSGVTQTPKHLITATGQRVTLRCSPRSGDLSVYWYQQSLDQGLQFLIQYYNGEERAKGNILERFSAQQFPDLHSELNLSSLELGDSALYFCASTVGDVEEQFFGPGTRLTVL.

The genes are TRBV5-1 and TRBJ2-1. The CDR3 has 15 amino acids. Per the germline V gene, CDR1 is SGHRS and CDR2 is YFSETQ. The CDR3 here is CASSLLGSQYNEQFF.

The gene calls are TRBV5-5 and TRBJ2-5; the D gene TCRdb calls, TRBD1, cannot be checked with no DNA. The CDR3 consists of 14 residues. The germline CDR1 and CDR2 sequences are SGHKS and YYEKEE (reference sequence). CDR3 amino acids: CASSLGDWVVAQYF.

J is TRBJ2-1 and V is TRBV5-4; no DNA is available, so the TRBD1 call from TCRdb remains unchecked. The CDR3 sequence is 14 residues long. Per the germline V gene, CDR1 is SGHNT and CDR2 is YYREEE (reference sequence). The CDR3 sequence is CASSLGRGDGEQFF.

The rearrangement links TRBV12-3 or TRBV12-4 to TRBJ1-5. The CDR3 sequence is 13 residues long. Here the CDR3 reads CASSAWNNQPQHF.

The chain combines TRBV20-1 with TRBJ2-1; checking the TCRdb D call of TRBD1 is not possible without DNA. Germline V gives CDR1 DFQATT, CDR2 SNEGSKA (reference sequence). The CDR3 totals 14 residues. The CDR3 reads CSARPGQALFAQFF.

J is TRBJ2-7 and V is TRBV28; the TRBD1 assignment by TCRdb is unverifiable without DNA. Per the germline V gene, CDR1 is MDHEN and CDR2 is SYDVKM. The CDR3 spans 14 residues. CDR3: CASSPRDSSYEQYF.

The rearrangement joins TRBV5-1 to TRBJ1-5; TCRdb outputs TRBD1, but without DNA this stays unchecked. Per germline, CDR1 SGHRS and CDR2 YFSETQ. The CDR3 spans 15 residues. The CDR3 spells CASSLFGQGNQPQHF.

CDR3 loop: CASGTLGPYGYTF. The chain links TRBV2 to TRBJ1-2. This CDR3 has 13 residues. CDR1 and CDR2 (germline): SNHLY, FYNNEI.

CDR3 amino acids: CASSFRSTLEEQYF. V gene TRBV27 combines with J gene TRBJ2-7. CDR1 is MNHEY and CDR2 is SMNVEV in the germline V gene (reference sequence). The CDR3 runs 14 residues.

V usage is TRBV28 and J usage is TRBJ2-7. This CDR3 comprises 12 residues. CDR1 MDHEN and CDR2 SYDVKM come from the germline V gene. The CDR3 region is CASSWSSYEQYF.

CDR3 in amino acids: CASSQSEVGGQYF. V usage is TRBV3-1 and J usage is TRBJ2-3; the TCRdb D gene call, TRBD1, has no DNA to confirm it. This CDR3 is built from 13 residues. In germline, CDR1 is LGHDT, CDR2 YNNKEL (reference sequence).

The rearrangement uses TRBV20-1 and TRBJ2-1; the D call from TCRdb, TRBD2, cannot be confirmed without DNA. The germline V gene has CDR1 DFQATT and CDR2 SNEGSKA (reference sequence). The CDR3 is 14 residues long. This CDR3 reads CSATRTSGGNEQFF.

The rearrangement links TRBV9 to TRBJ2-3; the TRBD1 assignment by TCRdb is unverifiable without DNA. The germline CDR1 and CDR2 sequences are SGDLS and YYNGEE. The CDR3 runs to 14 residues. CDR3 sequence reads: CASSVVGATDTQYF.

V usage is TRBV6-5 and J usage is TRBJ1-1. CDR1 MNHEY and CDR2 SVGAGI come from the germline V gene. This CDR3 is 13 amino acids long. The CDR3 reads CASQLQGNTKAFF.

The V call is TRBV19, the J call TRBJ1-4; as DNA is missing, the TRBD1 call by TCRdb cannot be tested. The length of the CDR3 is 15 residues. CDR1 is LNHDA, CDR2 SQIVND, per germline (reference sequence). The CDR3 reads CASSILAGTNEKLFF.